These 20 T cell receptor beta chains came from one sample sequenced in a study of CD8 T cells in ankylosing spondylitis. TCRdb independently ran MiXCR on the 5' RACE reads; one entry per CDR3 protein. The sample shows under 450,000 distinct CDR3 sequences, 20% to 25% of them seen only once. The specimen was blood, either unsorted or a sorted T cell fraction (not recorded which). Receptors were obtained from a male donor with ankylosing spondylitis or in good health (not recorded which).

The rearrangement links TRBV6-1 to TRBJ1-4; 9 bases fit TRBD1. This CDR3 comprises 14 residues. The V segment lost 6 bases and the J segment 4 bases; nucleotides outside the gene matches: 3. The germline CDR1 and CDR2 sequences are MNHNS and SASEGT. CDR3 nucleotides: TGTGCCAGCAGAGCGGACAGGGGTAATGAAAAACTGTTTTTT. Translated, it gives CASRADRGNEKLFF.

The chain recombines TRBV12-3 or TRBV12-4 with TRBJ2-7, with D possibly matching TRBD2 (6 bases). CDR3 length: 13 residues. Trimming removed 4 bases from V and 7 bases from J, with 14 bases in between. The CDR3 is CASSYGDSPEQYF. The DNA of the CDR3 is TGTGCCAGCAGTTACGGGGACTCCCCAGAGCAGTACTTC.

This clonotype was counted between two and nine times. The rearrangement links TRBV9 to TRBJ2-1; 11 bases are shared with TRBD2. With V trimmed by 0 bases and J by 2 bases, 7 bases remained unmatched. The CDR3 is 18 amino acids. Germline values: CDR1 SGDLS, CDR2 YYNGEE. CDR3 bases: TGTGCCAGCAGCGTAGGGGAACTAGCGGGGGACCCCTACAATGAGCAGTTCTTC. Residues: CASSVGELAGDPYNEQFF.

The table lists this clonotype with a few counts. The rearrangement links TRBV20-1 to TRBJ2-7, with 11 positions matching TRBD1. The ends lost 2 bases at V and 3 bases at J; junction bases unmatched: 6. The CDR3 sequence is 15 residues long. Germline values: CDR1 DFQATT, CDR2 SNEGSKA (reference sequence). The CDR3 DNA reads TGCAGTGCTAGACCCAGGACAGGGGGCGACTACGAGCAGTACTTC. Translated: CSARPRTGGDYEQYF.

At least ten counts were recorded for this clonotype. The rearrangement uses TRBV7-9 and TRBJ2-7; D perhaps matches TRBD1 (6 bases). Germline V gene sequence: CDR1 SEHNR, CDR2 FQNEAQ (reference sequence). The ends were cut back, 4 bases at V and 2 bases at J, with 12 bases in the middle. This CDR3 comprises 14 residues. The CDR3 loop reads CASSSRDTTYEQYF. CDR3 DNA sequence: TGTGCCAGCAGCTCCCGGGACACCACCTACGAGCAGTACTTC.

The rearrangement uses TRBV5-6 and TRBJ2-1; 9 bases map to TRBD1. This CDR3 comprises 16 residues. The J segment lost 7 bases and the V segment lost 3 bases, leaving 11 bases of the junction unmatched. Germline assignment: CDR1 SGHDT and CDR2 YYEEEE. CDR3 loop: CASSYRDRELPNEQFF. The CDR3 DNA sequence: TGTGCCAGCAGCTACCGGGACAGGGAGCTCCCGAATGAGCAGTTCTTC. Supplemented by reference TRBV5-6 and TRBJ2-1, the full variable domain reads DAGVTQSPTHLIKTRGQQVTLRCSPKSGHDTVSWYQQALGQGPQFIFQYYEEEERQRGNFPDRFSGHQFPNYSSELNVNALLLGDSALYLCASSYRDRELPNEQFFGPGTRLTVL.

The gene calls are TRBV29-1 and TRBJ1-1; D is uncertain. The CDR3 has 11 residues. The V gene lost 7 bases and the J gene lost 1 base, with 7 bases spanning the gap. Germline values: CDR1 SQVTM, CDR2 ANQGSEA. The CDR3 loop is CSAQRNTEAFF. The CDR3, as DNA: TGCAGCGCCCAACGGAACACTGAAGCTTTCTTT.

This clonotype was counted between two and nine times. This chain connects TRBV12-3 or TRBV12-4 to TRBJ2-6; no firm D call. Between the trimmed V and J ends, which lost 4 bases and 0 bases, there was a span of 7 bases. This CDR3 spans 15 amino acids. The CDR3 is CASSSLYSGANVLTF. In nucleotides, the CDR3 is TGTGCCAGCAGTTCCTTATACTCTGGGGCCAACGTCCTGACTTTC.

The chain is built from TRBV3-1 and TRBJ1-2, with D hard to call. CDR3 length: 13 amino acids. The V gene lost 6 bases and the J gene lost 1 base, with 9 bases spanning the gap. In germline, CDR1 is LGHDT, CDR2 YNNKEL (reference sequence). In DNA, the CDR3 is TGTGCCAGCAGGGGAGGATTTAACTATGGCTACACCTTC. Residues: CASRGGFNYGYTF.

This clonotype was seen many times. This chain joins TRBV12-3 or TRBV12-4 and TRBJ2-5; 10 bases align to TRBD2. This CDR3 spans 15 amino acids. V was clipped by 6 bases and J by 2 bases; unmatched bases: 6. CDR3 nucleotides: TGTGCCAGCAGCCATTTAGCGGGGGGTCAAGAGACCCAGTACTTC. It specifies CASSHLAGGQETQYF.

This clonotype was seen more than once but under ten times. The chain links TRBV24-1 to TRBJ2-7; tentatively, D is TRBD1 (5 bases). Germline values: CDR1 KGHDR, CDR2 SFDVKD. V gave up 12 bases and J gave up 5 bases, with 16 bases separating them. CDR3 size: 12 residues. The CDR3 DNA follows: TGTGCCTTACGACAGCTGGTCGACGAGCAGTACTTC. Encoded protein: CALRQLVDEQYF.

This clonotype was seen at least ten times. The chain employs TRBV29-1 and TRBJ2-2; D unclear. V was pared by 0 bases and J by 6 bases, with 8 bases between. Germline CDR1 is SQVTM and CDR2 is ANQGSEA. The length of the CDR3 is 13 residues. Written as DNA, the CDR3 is TGCAGCGTTGAAGAAGGGTCGCCCGGGGAGCTGTTTTTT. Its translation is CSVEEGSPGELFF.

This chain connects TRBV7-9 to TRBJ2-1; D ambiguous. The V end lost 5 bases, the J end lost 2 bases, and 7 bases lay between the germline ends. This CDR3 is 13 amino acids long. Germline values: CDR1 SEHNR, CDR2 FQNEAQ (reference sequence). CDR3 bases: TGTGCCAGCAGCGGATTCCCCTACAATGAGCAGTTCTTC. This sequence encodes CASSGFPYNEQFF.

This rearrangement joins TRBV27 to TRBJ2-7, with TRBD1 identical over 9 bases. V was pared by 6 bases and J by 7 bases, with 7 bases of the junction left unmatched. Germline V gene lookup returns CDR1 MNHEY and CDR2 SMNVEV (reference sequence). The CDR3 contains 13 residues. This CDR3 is CASSWTGVREQYF. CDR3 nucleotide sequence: TGTGCCAGCAGCTGGACAGGGGTCAGAGAGCAGTACTTC.

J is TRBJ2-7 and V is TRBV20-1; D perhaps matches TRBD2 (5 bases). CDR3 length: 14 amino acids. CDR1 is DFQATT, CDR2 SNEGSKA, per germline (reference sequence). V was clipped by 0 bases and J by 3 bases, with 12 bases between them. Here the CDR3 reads CSARDTTTIYEQYF. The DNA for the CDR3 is TGCAGTGCTAGAGATACGACTACAATCTACGAGCAGTACTTC.

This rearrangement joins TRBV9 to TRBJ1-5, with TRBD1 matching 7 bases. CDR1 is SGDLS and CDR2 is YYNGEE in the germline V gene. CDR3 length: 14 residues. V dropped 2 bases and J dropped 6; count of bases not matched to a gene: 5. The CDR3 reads CASSVSQGGQPQHF. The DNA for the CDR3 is TGTGCCAGCAGCGTTTCGCAGGGGGGTCAGCCCCAGCATTTT.

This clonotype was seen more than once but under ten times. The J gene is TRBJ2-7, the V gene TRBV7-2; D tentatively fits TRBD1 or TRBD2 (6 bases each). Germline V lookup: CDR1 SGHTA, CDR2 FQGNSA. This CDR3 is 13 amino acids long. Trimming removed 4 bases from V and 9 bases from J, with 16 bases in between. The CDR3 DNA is TGTGCCAGCAGCTGGAAGGGGGGTTCCGGGCAGTACTTC. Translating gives CASSWKGGSGQYF.

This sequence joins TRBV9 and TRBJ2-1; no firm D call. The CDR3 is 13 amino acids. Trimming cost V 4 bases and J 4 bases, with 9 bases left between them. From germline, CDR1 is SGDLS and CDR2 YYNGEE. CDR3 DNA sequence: TGTGCCAGCAGCACGGGCCATTACAATGAGCAGTTCTTC. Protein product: CASSTGHYNEQFF.

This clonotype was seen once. The CDR3 here is CASSQEGDRDSPSYEQYF. CDR3 bases: TGTGCCAGCAGCCAAGAGGGTGACCGGGACAGCCCATCCTACGAGCAGTACTTC. This sequence joins TRBV3-1 and TRBJ2-7; 7 bases agree with TRBD1. This CDR3 spans 18 amino acids. The J segment lost 1 base and the V segment lost 0 bases, leaving 12 bases of the junction unmatched. Germline lookup yields CDR1 LGHDT and CDR2 YNNKEL (reference sequence).

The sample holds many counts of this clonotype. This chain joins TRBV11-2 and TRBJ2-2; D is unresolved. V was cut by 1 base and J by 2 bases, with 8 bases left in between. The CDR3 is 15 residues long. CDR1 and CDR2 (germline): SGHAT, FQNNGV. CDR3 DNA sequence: TGTGCCAGCAGCTTAGCGCACCTAAACACCGGGGAGCTGTTTTTT. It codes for CASSLAHLNTGELFF.